Presented here are 25 T cell receptor beta chains from one specimen sequenced in a study of breast tumors, draining lymph nodes, adjacent tissues. TCRdb called the multiplex PCR reads again in MiXCR, with one record for every CDR3 protein. The sample comprises approximately 190,000 distinct CDR3 sequences, approximately 33% of which are singletons, and about 4.5% rests with the top ten. The lymph nodes were axillary draining lymph nodes from breast cancer patients. Source material: axillary lymph node tissue. The receptors stem from a female donor with breast cancer. Some clones in this sample may be carry-over from other donors' samples.

This sequence joins TRBV7-9 and TRBJ1-2, with a possible D match to TRBD1 (5 bases). The V end lost 1 base, the J end lost 8 bases, and 26 bases lay between the germline ends. The germline CDR1 and CDR2 sequences are SEHNR and FQNEAQ (reference sequence). The CDR3 has 18 residues. The DNA for the CDR3 is TGTGCCAGCAGCTTAGAAGGTAGCGGGGGATTGATGGTGGGGGGCTACACCTTC. Translation gives CASSLEGSGGLMVGGYTF.

The sample holds many counts of this clonotype. The chain couples TRBV20-1 to TRBJ1-4, with D possibly TRBD1 on 5 matching bases. The CDR3 is 12 amino acids. Per germline, CDR1 DFQATT and CDR2 SNEGSKA (reference sequence). V lost 6 bases and J lost 6, with 11 bases in between. CDR3 region: CSAQSGYEKLFF. The CDR3 region has the DNA TGCAGTGCACAGTCAGGGTATGAAAAACTGTTTTTT.

The V and J genes are TRBV5-1 and TRBJ1-2, with 8 bases fitting TRBD1. With V trimmed by 4 bases and J by 12 bases, 14 bases remained unmatched. The V gene's germline CDR1 is SGHRS and CDR2 YFSETQ. This CDR3 has 14 residues. This CDR3 is CASSKGQVNYGHTF. DNA for the CDR3: TGCGCCAGCAGCAAGGGACAGGTTAACTACGGCCACACCTTC.

In its sample, this clonotype was seen many times. V and J are TRBV10-3 and TRBJ2-3; TRBD1 might be the D (5 bases). The CDR3 length is 15 residues. From germline, CDR1 is ENHRY and CDR2 SYGVKD. Trimming left V 4 bases short and J 2 bases short, with 13 bases between. The CDR3 region has the DNA TGTGCCATCAGTGCCGAGACAGCACCCACAGATACGCAGTATTTT. It specifies CAISAETAPTDTQYF.

Comments on this clonotype: It may be a read error: a sequence one base away is much more abundant. This chain links TRBV7-9 with TRBJ2-5; 9 bases are shared with TRBD1. This CDR3 comprises 15 residues. Germline CDR1 and CDR2: SEHNR and FQNEAQ (reference sequence). The CDR3 region is CASSLAETGGETQHF. In DNA form, the CDR3 reads TGTGCCAGCAGCTTAGCCGAGACAGGGGGAGAGACCCAGCACTTC.

This clonotype appeared many times. This chain links TRBV6-2 or TRBV6-3 with TRBJ1-5, with D maybe TRBD1 (5 bases). CDR3 size: 16 residues. The germline V gene encodes CDR1 MNHEY and CDR2 SVGEGT. Deletions cut 2 bases from V and 3 bases from J, with 14 bases between. The CDR3 loop reads CASSYRGGGPNQPQHF. CDR3 in DNA: TGTGCCAGCAGTTACCGTGGGGGAGGGCCCAATCAGCCCCAGCATTTT.

The chain joins TRBV5-6 to TRBJ1-4; TRBD1 matches 10 bases. This CDR3 has 15 amino acids. V trimming: 4 bases; J trimming: 6 bases; junction bases outside the gene matches: 6. Germline-derived CDR1 and CDR2 are SGHDT and YYEEEE. The CDR3 nucleotides read TGTGCCAGCAGCGTCGCCGGGACAGGGGATGAAAAACTGTTTTTT. It is translated as CASSVAGTGDEKLFF.

There are many counts of this clonotype. The rearrangement joins TRBV6-6 to TRBJ2-5; 7 bases align to TRBD1. The germline gives CDR1 MNHNY, CDR2 SVGAGI (reference sequence). Trimming at V came to 6 bases and at J to 5 bases, leaving 9 bases not matched to a gene. The CDR3 contains 14 residues. The CDR3 reads CASRRGQMGETQYF. For the CDR3, the DNA is TGTGCCAGCAGAAGGGGACAGATGGGCGAGACCCAGTACTTC.

A remark on this clonotype: A much more abundant neighbour one base away suggests this may be a read error. V gene TRBV5-6 combines with J gene TRBJ1-2; weak D call: TRBD1 (6 bases). From germline, CDR1 is SGHDT and CDR2 YYEEEE. The V end lost 5 bases, the J end lost 4 bases, and 15 bases lay between the germline ends. The CDR3 loop spans 14 amino acids. This CDR3 is CASRTRGAPYGYTF. Written as DNA, the CDR3 is TGTGCCAGCAGGACACGGGGGGCCCCCTATGGCTACACCTTC.

The chain joins TRBV13 to TRBJ2-3; D gene uncertain. Germline lookup yields CDR1 PRHDT and CDR2 FYEKMQ (reference sequence). This CDR3 has 15 amino acids. The V and J ends lost 5 bases and 1 base respectively, with 13 bases between them. CDR3 residues: CASSPPGRRTDTQYF. The CDR3 DNA is TGTGCCAGCAGCCCACCTGGACGGCGCACAGATACGCAGTATTTT. Together with reference TRBV13 and TRBJ2-3, the CDR3 gives the full variable domain: AAGVIQSPRHLIKEKRETATLKCYPIPRHDTVYWYQQGPGQDPQFLISFYEKMQSDKGSIPDRFSAQQFSDYHSELNMSSLELGDSALYFCASSPPGRRTDTQYFGPGTRLTVL.

This clonotype was counted ten times or more. This sequence joins TRBV6-1 and TRBJ2-3; D ambiguous. The CDR3 runs 13 residues. The germline V gene encodes CDR1 MNHNS and CDR2 SASEGT. The V end lost 3 bases, the J end lost 2 bases, and 6 bases lay between the germline ends. CDR3 protein: CASSDGYTDTQYF. The CDR3 region has the DNA TGTGCCAGCAGTGATGGATACACAGATACGCAGTATTTT.

This clonotype was observed many times. The chain couples TRBV20-1 to TRBJ2-3; 9 positions agree with TRBD1. Unmatched junction bases numbered 6, after V lost 3 bases and J lost 2 bases. The germline V gene has CDR1 DFQATT and CDR2 SNEGSKA (reference sequence). The CDR3 is made up of 15 amino acids. The CDR3 nucleotides read TGCAGTGCTAGGCCGGGACAGGGATTCACAGATACGCAGTATTTT. Translation gives CSARPGQGFTDTQYF.

A remark on this clonotype: The CDR3 does not end in the conserved phenylalanine or tryptophan, so this is likely a read error. The rearrangement joins TRBV7-6 to TRBJ1-2; TRBD1 aligns across 7 bases. Looked up from germline, CDR1 is SGHVS and CDR2 is FNYEAQ. This CDR3 is 14 amino acids long. V trimming: 5 bases; J trimming: 3 bases; junction bases outside the gene matches: 6. Written as DNA, the CDR3 is TGTGCCAGCAGCCCATTGGGACAGTACTATGGCTACACCCAC. It codes for CASSPLGQYYGYTH.

In this sample, this clonotype turned up many times. The chain uses TRBV24-1 and TRBJ2-3; weak D call: TRBD2 (5 bases). This CDR3 region has 16 residues. V dropped 1 base and J dropped 0 bases, with 10 bases sitting between them. CDR1 KGHDR and CDR2 SFDVKD come from the germline V gene. Here the CDR3 reads CATSDFVAGSTDTQYF. In DNA form, the CDR3 reads TGTGCCACCAGTGATTTTGTGGCGGGTAGCACAGATACGCAGTATTTT.

At least ten counts were recorded for this clonotype. The chain employs TRBV14 and TRBJ1-2, with unresolved D. The CDR3 has 13 residues. The germline V gene has CDR1 SGHDN and CDR2 FVKESK. V was trimmed by 8 bases and J by 4 bases, leaving 14 bases between them. The DNA for the CDR3 is TGTGCCAGCCCTCTGGTTCTGGTCTATGGCTACACCTTC. This encodes CASPLVLVYGYTF.

Note on this clonotype: A clone one base away is much larger, so this may be a read error. The J gene is TRBJ2-5, the V gene TRBV7-3; either TRBD1 or TRBD2 may fit D (5 bases each). CDR3 length: 15 amino acids. CDR1 SGHTA and CDR2 FQGTGA come from the germline V gene. This CDR3 reads CASSLRGRQGETQHF. The DNA for the CDR3 is TGTGCCAGCAGCTTGAGGGGACGTCAGGGTGAGACCCAGCACTTC.

There are a few counts of this clonotype. The chain has TRBV5-4 and TRBJ2-5; the D gene is possibly TRBD1 (6 bases). The CDR3 sequence is 16 residues long. Trimming pared 4 bases from V and 5 bases from J, leaving 21 bases between. CDR1 is SGHNT, CDR2 YYREEE, per germline (reference sequence). The CDR3 loop reads CASSPLATGPYETQYF. The CDR3 DNA reads as TGTGCCAGCAGCCCTCTTGCGACAGGCCCCTACGAGACCCAGTACTTC. Supplemented by reference TRBV5-4 and TRBJ2-5, the full variable domain reads ETGVTQSPTHLIKTRGQQVTLRCSSQSGHNTVSWYQQALGQGPQFIFQYYREEENGRGNFPPRFSGLQFPNYSSELNVNALELDDSALYLCASSPLATGPYETQYFGPGTRLLVL.

This clonotype was picked up many times. The CDR3 sequence is CASSLRGNEQFF. The CDR3 DNA follows: TGTGCCAGCAGCTTAAGGGGAAATGAGCAGTTCTTC. The chain has TRBV7-3 and TRBJ2-1; unclear D gene. The germline V and J ends were trimmed by 1 base and 7 bases, with 5 bases remaining between them. Germline CDR1 and CDR2: SGHTA and FQGTGA. The CDR3 sequence is 12 residues long.

Ten or more counts support this clonotype. This chain joins TRBV6-5 and TRBJ2-5; weak D call: TRBD1 (5 bases). The V end lost 5 bases, the J end lost 4 bases, and 14 bases lay between the germline ends. Germline CDR1 is MNHEY and CDR2 is SVGAGI. The CDR3 loop spans 14 amino acids. The CDR3 is CASSPLQGRETQYF. CDR3 DNA sequence: TGTGCCAGCAGTCCCTTGCAGGGTAGAGAGACCCAGTACTTC.

This clonotype was counted a few times. This may arise from a read error, as a much more abundant clone is one base away. CDR3: CASSHRNSPLHF. The CDR3 DNA follows: TGTGCCAGCAGTCACAGGAATTCACCCCTCCACTTT. The V and J genes are TRBV6-6 and TRBJ1-6; D is possibly TRBD1 (5 bases). Trimming shortened V by 5 bases and J by 7 bases, and 6 bases separated the two germline ends. The germline V gene has CDR1 MNHNY and CDR2 SVGAGI (reference sequence). The CDR3 consists of 12 residues.

This clonotype came up many times. The rearrangement joins TRBV6-5 to TRBJ1-2; TRBD1 might be the D (5 bases). V was trimmed by 5 bases and J by 8 bases, leaving 12 bases between them. The CDR3 is 12 amino acids. Germline CDR1 is MNHEY and CDR2 is SVGAGI. Here the CDR3 reads CASSPGGGGYTF. For the CDR3, the DNA is TGTGCCAGCAGTCCGGGGGGTGGCGGCTACACCTTC.

This clonotype was observed at least ten times. The J gene is TRBJ2-1, the V gene TRBV20-1, with 11 bases identical to TRBD2. Germline CDR1 is DFQATT and CDR2 is SNEGSKA (reference sequence). Germline trimming cut 6 bases from V and 0 bases from J; bases unmatched to any gene: 13. The CDR3 covers 18 residues. The CDR3 DNA reads as TGCAGTGCCGAGACTAGCGGGGAACTAAGGGGCTCCTACAATGAGCAGTTCTTC. As protein: CSAETSGELRGSYNEQFF.

As regards this clonotype: A much larger clone lies a single base off, so this may be a read error. The chain couples TRBV4-2 to TRBJ1-3, with D unclear. V lost 1 base, J lost 0 bases, and 16 bases lay in between. CDR1 LGHNA and CDR2 YNFKEQ come from the germline V gene. The CDR3 spans 18 residues. In DNA, the CDR3 is TGTGCCAGCAGCCAAGGTGGGATCACAGTTCTCTCTGGAAACACCATATATTTT. It is translated as CASSQGGITVLSGNTIYF.

This clonotype was counted many times. This chain joins TRBV5-1 and TRBJ2-3; D tentatively reads TRBD1 or TRBD2 (6 bases each). The V and J ends lost 1 base and 2 bases respectively, with 8 bases between them. CDR1 and CDR2 (germline): SGHRS, YFSETQ. CDR3 length equals 14 residues. The CDR3 DNA is TGCGCCAGCAGCTTGACGGGGGCCACAGATACGCAGTATTTT. As protein: CASSLTGATDTQYF. The full variable domain, its missing parts supplied by reference TRBV5-1 and TRBJ2-3, is KAGVTQTPRYLIKTRGQQVTLSCSPISGHRSVSWYQQTPGQGLQFLFEYFSETQRNKGNFPGRFSGRQFSNSRSEMNVSTLELGDSALYLCASSLTGATDTQYFGPGTRLTVL.

This chain connects TRBV2 to TRBJ1-6; 9 bases are a match to TRBD1. This CDR3 has 14 residues. CDR1 and CDR2 (germline): SNHLY, FYNNEI. V shed 8 bases and J 10 bases; nucleotides not matched to a gene: 9. The CDR3 sequence: CASGHPGQGSPLHF. DNA of the CDR3: TGTGCCAGCGGCCACCCGGGACAGGGCTCACCCCTCCACTTT.